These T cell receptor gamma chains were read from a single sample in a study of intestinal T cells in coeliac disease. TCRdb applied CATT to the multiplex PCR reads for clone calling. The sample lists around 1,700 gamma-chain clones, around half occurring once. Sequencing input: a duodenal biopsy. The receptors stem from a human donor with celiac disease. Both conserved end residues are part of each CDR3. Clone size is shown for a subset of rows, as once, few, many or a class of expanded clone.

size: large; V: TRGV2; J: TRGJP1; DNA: TGTGCCACCTGGGACGGGTTTCAGGCTGGTTGGTTCAAGATATTT; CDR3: CATWDGFQAGWFKIF
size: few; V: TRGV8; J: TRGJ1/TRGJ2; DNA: TGTGCCACCTGGGATAGGCCTATCGAGAAACTCTTT; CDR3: CATWDRPIEKLF
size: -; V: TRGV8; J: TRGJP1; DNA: TGTGCACCTGGGATATATCCCGGGGGTTGGTTCAAGATATTT; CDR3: CAPGIYPGGWFKIF
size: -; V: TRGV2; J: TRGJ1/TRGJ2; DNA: TGTGCCACTTGGGACGGTAGGGGGGTGTGGAAGAAACTCTTT; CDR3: CATWDGRGVWKKLF
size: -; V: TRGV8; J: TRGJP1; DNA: TGTGCCACCTTACTCCACTGTTGGTTCAAGATATTT; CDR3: CATLLHCWFKIF
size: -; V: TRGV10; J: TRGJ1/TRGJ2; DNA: TGTGCTGTGTGGGGCAATCATCGGTATTATAAGAAACTCTTT; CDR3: CAVWGNHRYYKKLF
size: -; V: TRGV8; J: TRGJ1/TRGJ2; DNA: TGTGCACCTGGGATGGTTCTTTATTATAAGAAACTCTTT; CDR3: CAPGMVLYYKKLF
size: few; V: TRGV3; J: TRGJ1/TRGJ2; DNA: TGTGCCACCTGGGACAGCCCTTCGCGGAAACTCTTT; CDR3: CATWDSPSRKLF
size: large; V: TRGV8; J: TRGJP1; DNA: TGTGCCACCGGGTGTTGGTTCAAGATATTT; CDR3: CATGCWFKIF
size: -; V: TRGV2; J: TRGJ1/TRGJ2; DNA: TGTGCCGACCTGGGACGGGGGAGGTATTATAAGAAACTCTTT; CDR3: CADLGRGRYYKKLF
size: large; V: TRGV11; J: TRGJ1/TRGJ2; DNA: TGTGCCTGCTGGCCGCCCCCTTATTATAAGAAACTCTTT; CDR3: CACWPPPYYKKLF
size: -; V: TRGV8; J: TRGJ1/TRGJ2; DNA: TGTGCACCTGGGATAGGCGGGCCAAATTCCAAGAAACTCTTT; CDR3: CAPGIGGPNSKKLF
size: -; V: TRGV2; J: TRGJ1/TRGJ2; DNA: TGTGCCACCTGGGACGGCCTTTATTATAAGAAACTCTTT; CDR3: CATWDGLYYKKLF
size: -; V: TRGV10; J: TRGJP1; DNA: TGTGCTGCGTGGGGGTCGGAGTCAGTTTGGTTCAAGATATTT; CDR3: CAAWGSESVWFKIF
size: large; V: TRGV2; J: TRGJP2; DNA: TGTGCCACCTGGGACAATTGGATCAAGACGTTT; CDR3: CATWDNWIKTF
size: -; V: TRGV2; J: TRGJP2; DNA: TGTGCCACCTGGGACGGCAGGGTGAAAATCAAGACGTTT; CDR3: CATWDGRVKIKTF
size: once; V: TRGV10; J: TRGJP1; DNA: TGTGCTGCGTGGGATGGGACCACTGGTTGGTTCAAGACATTT; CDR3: CAAWDGTTGWFKTF
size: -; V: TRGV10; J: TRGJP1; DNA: TGTGCTGCGTGGAGTTGGGCGACTGGTTGGTTCAAGATATTT; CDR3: CAAWSWATGWFKIF
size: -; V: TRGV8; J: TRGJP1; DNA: TGTGCCACCTGGGATAGGCCCACTGGTTGGTTCAAGATATTT; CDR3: CATWDRPTGWFKIF
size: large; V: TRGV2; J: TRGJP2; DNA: TGTGCCACCTGGGACGGGCTTAGTGATTGGATCAAGACGTTT; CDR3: CATWDGLSDWIKTF
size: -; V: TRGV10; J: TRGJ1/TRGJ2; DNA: TGTGCTGCGTGGGATTATAAGGATAAGAAACTCTTT; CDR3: CAAWDYKDKKLF
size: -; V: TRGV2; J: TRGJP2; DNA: TGTGCCGCCTGGGACGGTTTAAACGGTAGTAGTGATTGGATCAAGACGTTT; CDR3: CAAWDGLNGSSDWIKTF
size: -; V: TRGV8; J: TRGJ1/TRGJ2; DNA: TGTGCCACTGGCAGGAAGAAGCTCTTT; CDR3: CATGRKKLF
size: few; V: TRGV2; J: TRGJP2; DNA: TGTGCCACCTCGGACGGGGGTAGTGATTGGATCAAGACGTTT; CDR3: CATSDGGSDWIKTF
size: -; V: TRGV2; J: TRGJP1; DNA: TGCGCCACCTGGGACGGCCCGACCACTGGTTGGTTCAAGATATTT; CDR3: CATWDGPTTGWFKIF
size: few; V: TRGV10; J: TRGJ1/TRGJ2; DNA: TGTGCTGCGTGGGATGTTATTAGATATTATAAGAAACTCTTT; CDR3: CAAWDVIRYYKKLF
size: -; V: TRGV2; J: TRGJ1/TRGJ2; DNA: TGTGCCACCTGGGACGGTGGGGGGGTGTGGAAGAAACTCTTT; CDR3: CATWDGGGVWKKLF
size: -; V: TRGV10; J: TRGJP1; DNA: TGTGCTGCGTGGCATAATGGTTGGTTCAAGATATTT; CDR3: CAAWHNGWFKIF
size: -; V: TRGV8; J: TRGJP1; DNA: TGTGCCACCCTGGGATCCCCAATCCTCACTGGTTGGTTCAAGATATTT; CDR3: CATLGSPILTGWFKIF
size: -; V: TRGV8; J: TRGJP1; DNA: TGTGCCACCTGGGATCGTTATACCACTGGTTGGTTCAAGATATTT; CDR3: CATWDRYTTGWFKIF
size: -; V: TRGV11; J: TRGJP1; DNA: TGTGCTTGCTGGATTCGGGCCACTGGTTGGTTCAAGATATTT; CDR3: CACWIRATGWFKIF
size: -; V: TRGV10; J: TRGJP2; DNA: TGTGCTGCGTGGGATTACGGTAGTGATTGGATCAAGACGTTT; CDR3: CAAWDYGSDWIKTF
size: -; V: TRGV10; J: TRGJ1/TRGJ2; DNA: TGTGCTGCGTGGGATTATTATCGGGGATTTTTAGGGAATTATAAGAAACTCTTT; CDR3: CAAWDYYRGFLGNYKKLF
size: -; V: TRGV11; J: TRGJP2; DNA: TGTGCTGCTGGATTAGGCACATGTAGTGATTGGATCAAGACGTTT; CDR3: CAAGLGTCSDWIKTF
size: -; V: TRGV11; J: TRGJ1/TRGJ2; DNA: TGTGCCTGGGTCCACCGAGGTGAGAAACTCTTT; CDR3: CAWVHRGEKLF
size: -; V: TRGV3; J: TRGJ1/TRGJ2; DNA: TGTGCCACCTGGGACAGGTCCTTGGGGTATAAGAAACTCTTT; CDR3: CATWDRSLGYKKLF
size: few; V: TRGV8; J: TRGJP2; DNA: TGTGCCACCTGGGATCCCAGTGATTGGATCAAGACGTTT; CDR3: CATWDPSDWIKTF